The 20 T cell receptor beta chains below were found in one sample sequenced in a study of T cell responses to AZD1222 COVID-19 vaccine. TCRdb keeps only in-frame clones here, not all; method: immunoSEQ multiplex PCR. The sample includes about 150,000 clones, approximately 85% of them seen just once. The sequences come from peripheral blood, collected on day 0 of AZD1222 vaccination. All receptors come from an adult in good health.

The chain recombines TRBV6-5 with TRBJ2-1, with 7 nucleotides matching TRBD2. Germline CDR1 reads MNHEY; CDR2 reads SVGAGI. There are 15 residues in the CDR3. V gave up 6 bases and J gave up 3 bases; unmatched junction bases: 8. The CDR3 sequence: CASRLLADFYNEQFF. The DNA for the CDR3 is TGTGCCAGCAGACTGCTAGCGGATTTCTACAATGAGCAGTTCTTC.

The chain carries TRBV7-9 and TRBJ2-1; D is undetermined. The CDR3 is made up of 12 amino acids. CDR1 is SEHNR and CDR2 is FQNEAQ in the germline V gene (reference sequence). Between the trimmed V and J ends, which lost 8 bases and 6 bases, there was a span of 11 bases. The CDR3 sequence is CASGVAPNEQFF. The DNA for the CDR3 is TGTGCCAGCGGCGTCGCCCCCAATGAGCAGTTCTTC.

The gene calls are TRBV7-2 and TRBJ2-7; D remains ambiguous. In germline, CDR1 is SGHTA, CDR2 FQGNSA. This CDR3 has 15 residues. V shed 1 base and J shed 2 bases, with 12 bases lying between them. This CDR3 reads CASSLVSTTTYEQYF. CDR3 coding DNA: TGTGCCAGCAGCTTAGTGTCGACCACCACCTACGAGCAGTACTTC.

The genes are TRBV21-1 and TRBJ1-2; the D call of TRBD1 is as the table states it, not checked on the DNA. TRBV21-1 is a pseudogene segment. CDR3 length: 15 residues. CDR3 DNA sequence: TGTGCCAGCAGCAAAGGGACAGGGGGGCACTATGGCTACACCTTC. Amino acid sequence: CASSKGTGGHYGYTF.

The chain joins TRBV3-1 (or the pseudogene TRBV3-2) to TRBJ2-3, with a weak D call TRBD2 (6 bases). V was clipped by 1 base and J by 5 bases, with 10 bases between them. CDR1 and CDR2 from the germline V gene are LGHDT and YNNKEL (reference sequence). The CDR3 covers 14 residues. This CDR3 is CASSQAGEIDTQYF. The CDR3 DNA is TGTGCCAGCAGCCAAGCGGGAGAAATAGATACGCAGTATTTT.

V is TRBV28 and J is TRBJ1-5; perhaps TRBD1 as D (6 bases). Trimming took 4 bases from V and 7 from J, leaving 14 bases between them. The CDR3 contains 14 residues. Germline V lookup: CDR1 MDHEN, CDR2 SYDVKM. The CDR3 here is CASSSGGGGQPQHF. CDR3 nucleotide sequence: TGTGCCAGCAGTTCTGGGGGAGGGGGGCAGCCCCAGCATTTT. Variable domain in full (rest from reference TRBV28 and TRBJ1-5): DVKVTQSSRYLVKRTGEKVFLECVQDMDHENMFWYRQDPGLGLRLIYFSYDVKMKEKGDIPEGYSVSREKKERFSLILESASTNQTSMYLCASSSGGGGQPQHFGDGTRLSIL.

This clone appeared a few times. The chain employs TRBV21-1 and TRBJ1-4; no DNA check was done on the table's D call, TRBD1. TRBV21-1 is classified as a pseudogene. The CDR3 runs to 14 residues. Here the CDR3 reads CASPGGQYNEKLFF. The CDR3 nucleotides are TGTGCCAGCCCCGGGGGACAGTACAATGAAAAACTGTTTTTT.

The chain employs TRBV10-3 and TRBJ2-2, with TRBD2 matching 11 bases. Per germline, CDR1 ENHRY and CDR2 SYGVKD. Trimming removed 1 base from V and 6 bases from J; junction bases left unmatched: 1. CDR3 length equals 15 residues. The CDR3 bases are TGTGCCATCAGTGAGTTAGCGGGAGGGGCCGGGGAGCTGTTTTTT. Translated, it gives CAISELAGGAGELFF.

In DNA form, the CDR3 reads TGTGCCAGCAGCGTGGAGCTAGCGGTCTCCTACAATGAGCAGTTCTTC. As protein: CASSVELAVSYNEQFF. V and J are TRBV7-8 and TRBJ2-1; 7 nucleotides line up with TRBD2. Trimming at V came to 5 bases and at J to 0 bases, leaving 7 bases not matched to a gene. In germline, CDR1 is SGHVS, CDR2 FQNEAQ. CDR3 size: 16 residues.

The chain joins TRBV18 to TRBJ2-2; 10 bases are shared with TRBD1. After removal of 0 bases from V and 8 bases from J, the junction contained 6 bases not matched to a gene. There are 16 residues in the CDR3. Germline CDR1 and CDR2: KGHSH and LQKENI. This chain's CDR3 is CASSPPGQGRGGELFF. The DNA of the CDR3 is TGTGCCAGCTCACCACCGGGACAGGGGCGCGGAGGGGAGCTGTTTTTT.

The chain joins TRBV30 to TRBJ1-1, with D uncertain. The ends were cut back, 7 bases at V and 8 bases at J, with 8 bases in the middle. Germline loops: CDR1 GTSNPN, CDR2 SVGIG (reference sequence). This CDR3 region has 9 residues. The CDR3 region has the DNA TGTGCCTCCCACAAGGAAGCTTTCTTT. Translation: CASHKEAFF.

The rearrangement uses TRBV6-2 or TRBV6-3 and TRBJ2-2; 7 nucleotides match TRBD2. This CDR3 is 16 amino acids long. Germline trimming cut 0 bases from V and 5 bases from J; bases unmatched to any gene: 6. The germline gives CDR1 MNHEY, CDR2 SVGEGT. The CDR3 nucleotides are TGTGCCAGCAGTTACTCGACGGCTAGCGGTACCGGGGAGCTGTTTTTT. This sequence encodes CASSYSTASGTGELFF.

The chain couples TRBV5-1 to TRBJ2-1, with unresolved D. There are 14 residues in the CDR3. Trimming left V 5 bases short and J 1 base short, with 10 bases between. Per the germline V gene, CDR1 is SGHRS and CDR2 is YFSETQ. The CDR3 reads CASSQVPSYNEQFF. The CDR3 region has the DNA TGCGCCAGCAGTCAGGTTCCTTCCTACAATGAGCAGTTCTTC.

The DNA for the CDR3 is TGTGCCAGCAGACCCCAGGGTACAAACTATGGCTACACCTTC. It translates to CASRPQGTNYGYTF. The genes are TRBV6-5 and TRBJ1-2, with TRBD1 as a possible D gene (5 bases). The CDR3 is made up of 14 amino acids. The V end was cut by 6 bases, the J end by 2 bases, with 13 bases between. Germline CDR1 reads MNHEY; CDR2 reads SVGAGI.

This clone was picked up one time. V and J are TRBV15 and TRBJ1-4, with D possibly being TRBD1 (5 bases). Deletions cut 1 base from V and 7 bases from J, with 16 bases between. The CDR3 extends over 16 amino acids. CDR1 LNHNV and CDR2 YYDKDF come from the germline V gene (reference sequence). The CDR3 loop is CATSRVRSGGSEKLFF. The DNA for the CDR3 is TGTGCCACCAGCAGAGTGCGCTCGGGGGGGTCTGAAAAACTGTTTTTT.

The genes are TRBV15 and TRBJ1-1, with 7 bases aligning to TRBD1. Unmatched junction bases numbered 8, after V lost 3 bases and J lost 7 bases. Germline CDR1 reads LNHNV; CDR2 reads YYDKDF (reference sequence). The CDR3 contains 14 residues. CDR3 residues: CATSRGTVLNEAFF. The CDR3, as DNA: TGTGCCACCAGCAGGGGGACAGTTTTGAATGAAGCTTTCTTT.

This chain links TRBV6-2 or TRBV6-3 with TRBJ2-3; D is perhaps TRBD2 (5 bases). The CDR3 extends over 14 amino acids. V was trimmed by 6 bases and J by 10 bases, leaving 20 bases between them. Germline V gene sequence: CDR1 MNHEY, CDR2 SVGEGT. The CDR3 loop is CASRPYTGPGAQYF. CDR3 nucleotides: TGTGCCAGCAGACCTTATACGGGCCCCGGGGCGCAGTATTTT.

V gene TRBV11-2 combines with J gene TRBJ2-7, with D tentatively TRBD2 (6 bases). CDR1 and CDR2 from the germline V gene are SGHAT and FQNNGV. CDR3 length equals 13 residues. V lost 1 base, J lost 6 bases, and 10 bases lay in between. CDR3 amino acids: CASSLGVGGEQYF. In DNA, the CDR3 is TGTGCCAGCAGCTTAGGTGTGGGGGGCGAGCAGTACTTC. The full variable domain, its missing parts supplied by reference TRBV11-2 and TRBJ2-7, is EAGVAQSPRYKIIEKRQSVAFWCNPISGHATLYWYQQILGQGPKLLIQFQNNGVVDDSQLPKDRFSAERLKGVDSTLKIQPAKLEDSAVYLCASSLGVGGEQYFGPGTRLTVT.

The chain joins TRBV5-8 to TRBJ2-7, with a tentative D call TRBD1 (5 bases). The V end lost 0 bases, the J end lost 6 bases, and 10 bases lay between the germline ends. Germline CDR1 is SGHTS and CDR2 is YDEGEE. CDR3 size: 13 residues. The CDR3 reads CASSLESGLEQYF. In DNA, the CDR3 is TGTGCCAGCAGCTTGGAATCAGGGCTCGAGCAGTACTTC.

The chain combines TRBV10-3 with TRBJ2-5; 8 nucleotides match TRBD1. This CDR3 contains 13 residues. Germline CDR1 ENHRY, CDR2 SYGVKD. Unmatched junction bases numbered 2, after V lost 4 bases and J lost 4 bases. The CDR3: CAISAGTGETQYF. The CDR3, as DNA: TGTGCCATCAGTGCCGGGACAGGAGAGACCCAGTACTTC.